Following are 21 T cell receptor beta chains from one sample sequenced in a study of shared clonotypes between healthy human individuals. Naive CD8 cells, CD45RO-negative and positively selected for CCR7, excluded terminally differentiated effector memory CD45RA+ cells. The assay was immunoSEQ multiplex PCR, and TCRdb's table has in-frame clones only and misses some. The sample holds approximately 810,000 clones, over 90% seen once. Material for sequencing was naive CD8+ T cells sorted from blood. The receptors derive from a man aged 25-45 years in good health.

The chain combines TRBV27 with TRBJ2-1, with a tentative D call TRBD2 (5 bases). Trimming stripped 5 bases from V and 2 bases from J, with 13 bases between. Germline V CDR1 and CDR2: MNHEY, SMNVEV (reference sequence). The CDR3 extends over 15 amino acids. The chain's CDR3 is CASSGGGLPYNEQFF. The CDR3 nucleotides are TGTGCCAGCAGTGGTGGCGGGTTGCCCTACAATGAGCAGTTCTTC.

About this clone itself: Within the sample, other DNA sequences also encode this same CDR3. The chain recombines TRBV29-1 with TRBJ2-6; D is uncertain. This CDR3 comprises 13 residues. V lost 4 bases and J 0 bases, leaving 4 bases between the germline ends. CDR1 and CDR2 (germline): SQVTM, ANQGSEA. The DNA of the CDR3 is TGCAGCGTTGTAGGCTCTGGGGCCAACGTCCTGACTTTC. Its translation: CSVVGSGANVLTF. The variable domain in full, with the rest retrieved from reference TRBV29-1 and TRBJ2-6, is SAVISQKPSRDICQRGTSLTIQCQVDSQVTMMFWYRQQPGQSLTLIATANQGSEATYESGFVIDKFPISRPNLTFSTLTVSNMSPEDSSIYLCSVVGSGANVLTFGAGSRLTVL.

The V call is TRBV10-3, the J call TRBJ1-2; the D gene is possibly TRBD1 (6 bases). Trimming removed 3 bases at V and 2 bases at J, with 19 bases between. In germline, CDR1 is ENHRY, CDR2 SYGVKD. The CDR3 is made up of 17 amino acids. Here the CDR3 reads CAISDLDSAGSNYGYTF. The CDR3 nucleotides read TGTGCCATCAGTGACTTGGACAGTGCCGGATCGAACTATGGCTACACCTTC.

J is TRBJ2-7 and V is TRBV14, with D possibly matching TRBD1 (6 bases). This CDR3 is 15 amino acids long. With 1 base removed from V and 2 bases from J, the gap between germline ends came to 12 bases. CDR1 and CDR2 from the germline V gene are SGHDN and FVKESK. This CDR3 is CASSQAGTPTYEQYF. The CDR3 nucleotides are TGTGCCAGCAGCCAAGCCGGGACACCCACCTACGAGCAGTACTTC.

V is TRBV9 and J is TRBJ2-1; 12 bases agree with TRBD2. The V gene end was trimmed by 6 bases and the J gene end by 5 bases; junction bases not matched to a gene: 3. Germline CDR1 reads SGDLS; CDR2 reads YYNGEE. This CDR3 is 14 amino acids long. This chain's CDR3 is CASTLAGGNNEQFF. The CDR3 region has the DNA TGTGCCAGCACGCTAGCGGGAGGGAACAATGAGCAGTTCTTC.

The gene calls are TRBV6-1 and TRBJ2-5; 9 bases map to TRBD1. Germline V gene lookup returns CDR1 MNHNS and CDR2 SASEGT. CDR3 size: 15 residues. Trimming cost V 8 bases and J 2 bases; bases outside gene matches: 9. The CDR3 reads CASEEATGGQETQYF. The CDR3 coding sequence is TGTGCCAGCGAGGAGGCGACAGGGGGTCAAGAGACCCAGTACTTC.

The rearrangement joins TRBV7-9 to TRBJ2-7; perhaps TRBD1 as D (9 bases). This CDR3 region has 17 residues. Germline CDR1 reads SEHNR; CDR2 reads FQNEAQ (reference sequence). Trimming removed 5 bases at V and 5 bases at J, with 25 bases between. CDR3 in amino acids: CASSGSSGGTGSDEQYF. CDR3 nucleotide sequence: TGTGCCAGCAGCGGCTCCTCGGGGGGGACAGGGAGTGACGAGCAGTACTTC.

CDR3 in DNA: TGTGCCAGCAGCCAAGAGGCGGGTAGCCTAACCTACGAGCAGTACTTC. This sequence encodes CASSQEAGSLTYEQYF. The chain carries TRBV4-2 and TRBJ2-7; possible D gene TRBD2, 5 bases. Germline V CDR1 and CDR2: LGHNA, YNFKEQ. The V and J ends lost 0 bases and 2 bases respectively, with 14 bases between them. This CDR3 region has 16 residues.

The chain carries TRBV27 and TRBJ2-3; 9 nucleotides agree with TRBD2. The CDR3 spans 16 residues. With 8 bases clipped from V and 6 bases from J, the junction kept 15 bases outside the gene matches. Germline V gene data show CDR1 as MNHEY and CDR2 as SMNVEV (reference sequence). The CDR3 reads CASEVGSGSSGDTQYF. The CDR3, as DNA: TGTGCCAGCGAGGTCGGTAGCGGGAGCTCTGGGGATACGCAGTATTTT.

V is TRBV5-5 and J is TRBJ2-5; TRBD1 agrees at 7 bases. The junction had 4 bases not matched to a gene; V was cut back by 0 bases and J by 5 bases. Germline V gene data show CDR1 as SGHKS and CDR2 as YYEKEE (reference sequence). The CDR3 sequence is 14 residues long. CDR3 nucleotides: TGTGCCAGCAGCTTGGAAGGGGGCGCGGAGACCCAGTACTTC. As protein: CASSLEGGAETQYF. Full variable domain (remainder filled in from reference TRBV5-5 and TRBJ2-5): DAGVTQSPTHLIKTRGQQVTLRCSPISGHKSVSWYQQVLGQGPQFIFQYYEKEERGRGNFPDRFSARQFPNYSSELNVNALLLGDSALYLCASSLEGGAETQYFGPGTRLLVL.

V usage is TRBV27 and J usage is TRBJ2-5; TRBD2 matches at 7 bases. Germline lookup yields CDR1 MNHEY and CDR2 SMNVEV (reference sequence). The CDR3 is 15 amino acids. V was clipped by 5 bases and J by 5 bases; unmatched bases: 11. CDR3: CASSPGTINGETQYF. Here the CDR3 DNA reads TGTGCCAGCAGTCCCGGGACTATTAATGGGGAGACCCAGTACTTC.

The chain is built from TRBV4-3 and TRBJ2-1, with D tentatively TRBD1 (5 bases). In germline, CDR1 is LGHNA, CDR2 YSLEER. With 3 bases removed from V and 4 bases from J, the gap between germline ends came to 13 bases. CDR3 length: 15 residues. CDR3 residues: CASSQVLKGYNEQFF. For the CDR3, the DNA is TGCGCCAGCAGCCAGGTCCTCAAGGGGTACAATGAGCAGTTCTTC.

This chain connects TRBV7-9 to TRBJ1-2; no definite D call. The CDR3 loop spans 10 amino acids. The germline CDR1 and CDR2 sequences are SEHNR and FQNEAQ (reference sequence). V was cut by 2 bases and J by 7 bases, with 2 bases left in between. The CDR3 nucleotides are TGTGCCAGCAGCTTAATTGGCTACACCTTC. Protein: CASSLIGYTF.

This rearrangement joins TRBV14 to TRBJ2-1; possible D gene TRBD1, 6 bases. The CDR3 consists of 15 residues. Trimming pared 5 bases from V and 4 bases from J, leaving 15 bases between. In germline, CDR1 is SGHDN, CDR2 FVKESK. CDR3 amino acids: CASSEGSGDYNEQFF. Written as DNA, the CDR3 is TGTGCCAGCAGCGAAGGGTCAGGGGATTACAATGAGCAGTTCTTC.

The genes are TRBV7-6 and TRBJ2-3; 10 bases are shared with TRBD2. CDR1 and CDR2 (germline): SGHVS, FNYEAQ. With 5 bases clipped from V and 4 bases from J, the junction kept 9 bases outside the gene matches. CDR3 length: 16 amino acids. The CDR3 here is CASSRPGAGGPDTQYF. The CDR3 DNA is TGTGCCAGCAGCCGGCCTGGAGCGGGAGGGCCAGATACGCAGTATTTT.

This chain links TRBV6-1 with TRBJ1-2, with D maybe TRBD1 (5 bases). The CDR3 has 12 residues. Per the germline V gene, CDR1 is MNHNS and CDR2 is SASEGT. V was cut by 7 bases and J by 9 bases, with 15 bases left in between. The CDR3 DNA is TGTGCCAGCATAAGCTCAGGGTATCGCTACACCTTC. Its protein product is CASISSGYRYTF.

The genes are TRBV6-5 and TRBJ2-3; TRBD2 agrees at 11 bases. The V gene end was trimmed by 6 bases and the J gene end by 4 bases; junction bases not matched to a gene: 6. CDR3 length: 15 residues. The V gene's germline CDR1 is MNHEY and CDR2 SVGAGI. The DNA of the CDR3 is TGTGCCAGCAGCCGCACTAGCGGGAGTGCAGATACGCAGTATTTT. This gives the protein CASSRTSGSADTQYF.

This chain uses TRBV7-9 with TRBJ2-2; D not resolved. The CDR3 is 12 amino acids. Trimming left V 5 bases short and J 5 bases short, with 6 bases between. Germline V gene sequence: CDR1 SEHNR, CDR2 FQNEAQ (reference sequence). CDR3 DNA sequence: TGTGCCAGCAGCGACGGGACCGGGGAGCTGTTTTTT. Its translation is CASSDGTGELFF.

V is TRBV29-1 and J is TRBJ1-1; no definite D call. This CDR3 comprises 11 residues. Deletions cut 4 bases from V and 6 bases from J, with 9 bases between. Germline CDR1 reads SQVTM; CDR2 reads ANQGSEA. DNA of the CDR3: TGCAGCGTTGCGGGCGAACCTGAAGCTTTCTTT. It encodes CSVAGEPEAFF.

The sample holds one count of this clone. The genes are TRBV11-2 and TRBJ1-1; 8 positions agree with TRBD1. Per germline, CDR1 SGHAT and CDR2 FQNNGV. This CDR3 contains 14 residues. With 3 bases clipped from V and 4 bases from J, the junction kept 4 bases outside the gene matches. CDR3 sequence (DNA): TGTGCCAGCAGCTTCACAGGGGGAAGCACTGAAGCTTTCTTT. Its protein product is CASSFTGGSTEAFF.

This sequence joins TRBV28 and TRBJ2-5; TRBD2 matches at 7 bases. Germline V gene data show CDR1 as MDHEN and CDR2 as SYDVKM. J gave up 0 bases and V 6 bases, and 10 bases lay outside the gene matches. The length of the CDR3 is 16 residues. This chain's CDR3 is CASSPRGEVHQETQYF. The CDR3 region has the DNA TGTGCCAGCAGCCCCCGGGGGGAGGTGCACCAAGAGACCCAGTACTTC.